One sample yielded the 17 T cell receptor beta chains listed below, sequenced in a study of T cells after yellow fever vaccination. MiXCR, applied by TCRdb to the 5' RACE reads, yields one record per CDR3 protein. The sample carries 14,000 or so distinct CDR3 sequences, under 7.5% recorded once. Sequencing was performed on PBMCs, either bulk or a sorted T-cell subset (CD4+, CD8+, memory, or dextramer-sorted; not recorded which), taken on the day of the yellow fever booster vaccination. The receptor source for this set is a man aged 18 to 35 who received the YFV17D yellow fever vaccine.

This clonotype was counted ten times or more. This chain joins TRBV5-1 and TRBJ1-1; D possibly corresponds to TRBD1 (5 bases). CDR1 is SGHRS, CDR2 YFSETQ, per germline. The V and J ends lost 2 bases and 2 bases respectively, with 13 bases between them. CDR3 length: 15 amino acids. The CDR3 loop reads CASSFSPGHNTEAFF. CDR3 coding DNA: TGCGCCAGCAGCTTTTCCCCAGGGCATAACACTGAAGCTTTCTTT.

The chain is built from TRBV7-2 and TRBJ2-7; D may be TRBD1 (6 bases). Germline V gene data show CDR1 as SGHTA and CDR2 as FQGNSA. The CDR3 contains 15 residues. Trimming took off 0 bases at V and 4 bases at J, with 13 bases between the two ends. CDR3 in amino acids: CASSLAAGESYEQYF. For the CDR3, the DNA is TGTGCCAGCAGCTTAGCGGCAGGGGAGTCTTACGAGCAGTACTTC.

This clonotype was seen repeatedly, ten times or more. The chain links TRBV6-2 or TRBV6-3 to TRBJ2-2, with 9 bases aligning to TRBD1. Per germline, CDR1 MNHEY and CDR2 SVGEGT. The CDR3 spans 16 residues. V dropped 8 bases and J dropped 4; count of bases not matched to a gene: 11. CDR3 sequence (DNA): TGTGCCAGCGGGGACAGGGAGAATTCGGGCACCGGGGAGCTGTTTTTT. As protein: CASGDRENSGTGELFF.

This clonotype counts as medium-sized. The V gene is TRBV20-1, the J gene TRBJ2-1; D is ambiguous. The CDR3 spans 12 residues. Trimming took off 2 bases at V and 6 bases at J, with 8 bases between the two ends. Germline CDR1 is DFQATT and CDR2 is SNEGSKA (reference sequence). CDR3 bases: TGCAGTGCTAGAACATATTTCAATGAGCAGTTCTTC. Translation gives CSARTYFNEQFF.

The table lists this clonotype with many counts. The chain combines TRBV20-1 with TRBJ2-7; a weak D match, TRBD2 (7 bases). Trimming took off 0 bases at V and 6 bases at J, with 18 bases between the two ends. The CDR3 is 15 residues long. CDR1 DFQATT and CDR2 SNEGSKA come from the germline V gene (reference sequence). The CDR3: CSARDPLGGPSEQYF. The CDR3 nucleotides read TGCAGTGCTAGAGACCCACTGGGGGGGCCCAGCGAGCAGTACTTC.

The sample holds many counts of this clonotype. The chain uses TRBV5-1 and TRBJ2-3; the D gene is possibly TRBD1 (6 bases). With 1 base removed from V and 4 bases from J, the gap between germline ends came to 16 bases. Germline CDR1 SGHRS, CDR2 YFSETQ. The CDR3 is 16 residues long. The CDR3 here is CASSLTNRESADTQYF. DNA for the CDR3: TGCGCCAGCAGCTTGACCAACAGGGAATCCGCAGATACGCAGTATTTT.

The rearrangement links TRBV3-1 to TRBJ2-3; D gene uncertain. Germline CDR1 is LGHDT and CDR2 is YNNKEL (reference sequence). V lost 4 bases, J lost 5 bases, and 10 bases lay in between. The CDR3 has 13 amino acids. The CDR3 nucleotides read TGTGCCAGCAGCCGGTTGGGCGGAGATACGCAGTATTTT. Translated, it gives CASSRLGGDTQYF.

This clonotype is categorized as medium-sized. This chain joins TRBV4-3 and TRBJ2-3; D possibly corresponds to TRBD2 (6 bases). CDR1 LGHNA and CDR2 YSLEER come from the germline V gene. Trimming removed 0 bases at V and 1 base at J, with 14 bases between. The CDR3 length is 17 residues. Here the CDR3 reads CASSQDPPGGGTDTQYF. CDR3 sequence (DNA): TGCGCCAGCAGCCAAGATCCACCCGGCGGGGGCACAGATACGCAGTATTTT.

This clonotype is medium-sized. The genes are TRBV5-1 and TRBJ2-3; TRBD1 aligns across 8 bases. V trimming: 0 bases; J trimming: 1 base; junction bases outside the gene matches: 4. Germline V gene sequence: CDR1 SGHRS, CDR2 YFSETQ. CDR3 length equals 16 residues. The chain's CDR3 is CASSLAVTGGTDTQYF. The CDR3 nucleotides are TGCGCCAGCAGCTTGGCCGTGACAGGGGGCACAGATACGCAGTATTTT.

This clonotype rates as medium-sized. The CDR3 reads CASSTDRAGNIQYF. The CDR3 DNA follows: TGTGCCAGCAGCACGGACAGGGCGGGTAACATTCAGTACTTC. J is TRBJ2-4 and V is TRBV7-8; 8 bases match TRBD1. There are 14 residues in the CDR3. The germline CDR1 and CDR2 sequences are SGHVS and FQNEAQ. V was clipped by 5 bases and J by 7 bases; unmatched bases: 7.

This clonotype is categorized as medium-sized. The gene calls are TRBV7-9 and TRBJ1-3; D gene unclear. Trimming took off 4 bases at V and 4 bases at J, with 8 bases between the two ends. Germline V gives CDR1 SEHNR, CDR2 FQNEAQ (reference sequence). This CDR3 comprises 13 residues. The CDR3 region has the DNA TGTGCCAGCAGCTGGGGTGGGGGAAACACCATATATTTT. This encodes CASSWGGGNTIYF.

This clonotype has ten or more counts. The chain combines TRBV12-3 or TRBV12-4 with TRBJ2-3; D is uncertain. CDR3 size: 13 residues. The V end was cut by 1 base, the J end by 5 bases, with 7 bases between. CDR3 amino acids: CASSLGRKDTQYF. The DNA of the CDR3 is TGTGCCAGCAGTTTAGGGCGGAAAGATACGCAGTATTTT.

This clonotype was picked up many times. One end of the junction fails to match germline, which may point to a read error. The V gene is TRBV20-1, the J gene TRBJ1-3; 10 positions match TRBD1. The CDR3 extends over 11 amino acids. Germline V gene lookup returns CDR1 DFQATT and CDR2 SNEGSKA (reference sequence). CDR3 sequence (DNA): TGCAGTGCCAGACAGTCGACAGGGGGCGCCTTT. Residues: CSARQSTGGAF.

This clonotype has a count of ten or more. The genes are TRBV5-4 and TRBJ2-3, with D tentatively TRBD2 (5 bases). CDR3 size: 15 residues. CDR1 is SGHNT and CDR2 is YYREEE in the germline V gene (reference sequence). With 5 bases removed from V and 2 bases from J, the gap between germline ends came to 15 bases. CDR3: CASSRPAENTDTQYF. Written as DNA, the CDR3 is TGTGCCAGCAGTCGTCCAGCGGAGAACACAGATACGCAGTATTTT.

This clonotype was seen many times. The chain joins TRBV24-1 to TRBJ2-3, with unresolved D. V lost 4 bases and J lost 4, with 14 bases in between. The CDR3 loop spans 15 amino acids. CDR1 KGHDR and CDR2 SFDVKD come from the germline V gene. CDR3 sequence: CATSEPGPEADTQYF. CDR3 sequence (DNA): TGTGCCACCAGTGAACCCGGACCTGAGGCAGATACGCAGTATTTT.

There are many counts of this clonotype. The rearrangement links TRBV4-3 to TRBJ2-7; D may correspond to TRBD1 or TRBD2 (5 bases each). The length of the CDR3 is 15 residues. V was clipped by 0 bases and J by 6 bases, with 15 bases between them. The germline CDR1 and CDR2 sequences are LGHNA and YSLEER. CDR3 amino acids: CASSQDHRLGAEQYF. The CDR3 DNA reads as TGCGCCAGCAGCCAAGACCACAGGCTGGGAGCCGAGCAGTACTTC.

This clonotype is medium-sized (0.01 to 0.1%). The chain uses TRBV6-6 and TRBJ2-4; D unclear. The CDR3 contains 20 residues. Germline V gives CDR1 MNHNY, CDR2 SVGAGI (reference sequence). Trimming took 4 bases from V and 0 from J, leaving 25 bases between them. CDR3 residues: CASSSALGRAAPLAKNIQYF. Written as DNA, the CDR3 is TGTGCCAGCAGTTCCGCCTTAGGACGGGCAGCTCCGTTAGCCAAAAACATTCAGTACTTC.